The rows below give T cell receptor beta chains drawn from one sample of a study of cytomegalovirus exposure and HLA in healthy donors. The table came from immunoSEQ multiplex PCR; TCRdb's copy has only in-frame clones and leaves some out. The sample holds 150,000 to 170,000 clones, just over 85% seen once. Specimen: PBMCs. Every receptor here comes from a human donor in good health. Both conserved end residues are part of each CDR3. D genes are given only for firm matches. The size of a clone is reported for some rows only, either as once, few or many, or as a class for expanded clones.

J gene: TRBJ1-6
V gene: TRBV27
D gene: TRBD1
clone size: NA
CDR3 protein: CASSLGTGSTPLHF
CDR3 DNA: TGTGCCAGCAGCCTAGGGACAGGGTCTACACCCCTCCACTTT

J gene: TRBJ2-5
V gene: TRBV19
D gene: TRBD2
clone size: NA
CDR3 protein: CASSMDRAGEWETQYF
CDR3 DNA: TGTGCCAGTAGTATGGATCGAGCGGGAGAGTGGGAGACCCAGTACTTC

J gene: TRBJ2-1
V gene: TRBV29-1
D gene: NA
clone size: NA
CDR3 protein: CSGARRLSYNEQFF
CDR3 DNA: TGCAGCGGGGCCAGGCGCCTATCCTACAATGAGCAGTTCTTC

J gene: TRBJ2-1
V gene: TRBV5-4
D gene: TRBD1
clone size: NA
CDR3 protein: CASSLGSTGAYNEQFF
CDR3 DNA: TGTGCCAGCAGCTTGGGCTCCACAGGGGCCTACAATGAGCAGTTCTTC

J gene: TRBJ1-1
V gene: TRBV7-9
D gene: NA
clone size: NA
CDR3 protein: CAGGTGDLEAFF
CDR3 DNA: TGTGCCGGTGGAACAGGAGACCTTGAAGCTTTCTTT

J gene: TRBJ1-5
V gene: TRBV6-1
D gene: TRBD1
clone size: NA
CDR3 protein: CASSVFPGQVNQPQHF
CDR3 DNA: TGTGCCAGCAGTGTGTTTCCGGGACAGGTCAATCAGCCCCAGCATTTT

J gene: TRBJ1-3
V gene: TRBV20-1
D gene: NA
clone size: NA
CDR3 protein: CSARSVYAIYF
CDR3 DNA: TGCAGTGCTAGATCGGTGTATGCCATATATTTT

J gene: TRBJ2-1
V gene: TRBV29-1
D gene: TRBD1
clone size: NA
CDR3 protein: CSGTGTVTYNEQFF
CDR3 DNA: TGCAGCGGTACCGGGACAGTGACCTACAATGAGCAGTTCTTC

J gene: TRBJ2-7
V gene: TRBV20-1
D gene: NA
clone size: NA
CDR3 protein: CSARGSYEQYF
CDR3 DNA: TGCAGTGCTAGAGGCAGTTACGAGCAGTACTTC

J gene: TRBJ1-2
V gene: TRBV27
D gene: NA
clone size: NA
CDR3 protein: CASSLSGGAYGYTF
CDR3 DNA: TGTGCCAGCAGTTTATCCGGGGGGGCCTATGGCTACACCTTC

J gene: TRBJ2-3
V gene: TRBV25-1
D gene: TRBD1
clone size: NA
CDR3 protein: CASSNGQGSTDTQYF
CDR3 DNA: TGTGCCAGCAGTAACGGACAGGGCAGCACAGATACGCAGTATTTT

J gene: TRBJ2-7
V gene: TRBV18
D gene: TRBD1
clone size: once
CDR3 protein: CASSTVGQTEEQYF
CDR3 DNA: TGTGCCAGCTCAACGGTGGGACAGACTGAGGAGCAGTACTTC

J gene: TRBJ1-5
V gene: TRBV15
D gene: NA
clone size: once
CDR3 protein: CATREDYSNQPQHF
CDR3 DNA: TGTGCCACCAGAGAGGACTATAGCAATCAGCCCCAGCATTTT

J gene: TRBJ1-1
V gene: TRBV6-5
D gene: NA
clone size: NA
CDR3 protein: CASFLTQAWNTEAFF
CDR3 DNA: TGTGCCAGCTTCCTAACCCAAGCTTGGAACACTGAAGCTTTCTTT

J gene: TRBJ2-2
V gene: TRBV27
D gene: TRBD1
clone size: few
CDR3 protein: CASGVGRGQGAGELFF
CDR3 DNA: TGTGCCAGCGGCGTAGGGAGGGGACAGGGGGCCGGGGAGCTGTTTTTT

J gene: TRBJ2-1
V gene: TRBV27
D gene: TRBD2
clone size: once
CDR3 protein: CASSFIGTSSYNEQFF
CDR3 DNA: TGTGCCAGCAGTTTTATTGGGACTAGCAGCTACAATGAGCAGTTCTTC

J gene: TRBJ2-2
V gene: TRBV19
D gene: TRBD1
clone size: NA
CDR3 protein: CASRGTGRTGELFF
CDR3 DNA: TGTGCCAGTCGCGGGACAGGGAGGACCGGGGAGCTGTTTTTT

J gene: TRBJ1-3
V gene: TRBV25-1
D gene: TRBD1
clone size: NA
CDR3 protein: CASSPDRVTGNTIYF
CDR3 DNA: TGTGCCAGCAGTCCGGACAGGGTCACTGGAAACACCATATATTTT

J gene: TRBJ2-4
V gene: TRBV19
D gene: TRBD1
clone size: once
CDR3 protein: CASSIPFGGDRVNIQYF
CDR3 DNA: TGTGCCAGTAGTATTCCCTTTGGGGGCGACAGGGTGAACATTCAGTACTTC

J gene: TRBJ2-5
V gene: TRBV5-1
D gene: TRBD2
clone size: once
CDR3 protein: CASSFLAGNQETQYF
CDR3 DNA: TGCGCCAGCAGCTTTCTAGCGGGCAACCAAGAGACCCAGTACTTC

J gene: TRBJ2-7
V gene: TRBV28
D gene: NA
clone size: NA
CDR3 protein: CASTSTGKVSYEQYF
CDR3 DNA: TGTGCCAGCACCAGTACAGGGAAGGTCTCCTACGAGCAGTACTTC

J gene: TRBJ2-1
V gene: TRBV6-5
D gene: TRBD1
clone size: NA
CDR3 protein: CASKNRGDEQFF
CDR3 DNA: TGTGCCAGCAAGAACAGGGGCGATGAGCAGTTCTTC

J gene: TRBJ2-1
V gene: TRBV6-4
D gene: TRBD2
clone size: NA
CDR3 protein: CASSEGTSGDYNEQFF
CDR3 DNA: TGTGCCAGCAGTGAAGGGACTAGCGGGGACTACAATGAGCAGTTCTTC

J gene: TRBJ1-5
V gene: TRBV5-4
D gene: NA
clone size: NA
CDR3 protein: CASSLGQGGHQPQHF
CDR3 DNA: TGTGCCAGCAGCTTGGGGCAGGGTGGGCATCAGCCCCAGCATTTT

J gene: TRBJ2-7
V gene: TRBV7-9
D gene: TRBD1
clone size: few
CDR3 protein: CASSLSTGGTEQYF
CDR3 DNA: TGTGCCAGCAGCTTATCCACAGGGGGCACAGAGCAGTACTTC

J gene: TRBJ1-5
V gene: TRBV6-1
D gene: NA
clone size: NA
CDR3 protein: CASSEALPSPRHF
CDR3 DNA: TGTGCCAGCAGTGAAGCGCTTCCGAGTCCACGGCATTTT

J gene: TRBJ2-7
V gene: TRBV27
D gene: TRBD1
clone size: once
CDR3 protein: CASSLFGGTGTTYEQYF
CDR3 DNA: TGTGCCAGCAGTTTATTTGGGGGGACAGGAACTACCTACGAGCAGTACTTC

J gene: TRBJ1-2
V gene: TRBV18
D gene: TRBD1
clone size: NA
CDR3 protein: CASSPFLTGGDYGYAF
CDR3 DNA: TGTGCCAGCTCACCCTTCCTGACAGGGGGCGATTATGGCTACGCCTTC

J gene: TRBJ1-4
V gene: TRBV9
D gene: NA
clone size: NA
CDR3 protein: CASSPEGMGEKLFF
CDR3 DNA: TGTGCCAGCAGCCCCGAGGGCATGGGGGAAAAACTGTTTTTT

J gene: TRBJ2-7
V gene: TRBV27
D gene: NA
clone size: NA
CDR3 protein: CASSVGPPYEQYF
CDR3 DNA: TGTGCCAGCAGCGTCGGTCCCCCCTACGAGCAGTACTTC

J gene: TRBJ1-6
V gene: TRBV7-9
D gene: NA
clone size: NA
CDR3 protein: CASTDGRSYNSPLHF
CDR3 DNA: TGTGCCAGTACAGACGGAAGATCCTATAATTCACCCCTCCACTTT

J gene: TRBJ2-3
V gene: TRBV18
D gene: NA
clone size: NA
CDR3 protein: CASSPTGVGDTQYF
CDR3 DNA: TGTGCCAGCTCACCAACCGGTGTCGGAGATACGCAGTATTTT

J gene: TRBJ2-5
V gene: TRBV19
D gene: TRBD1
clone size: once
CDR3 protein: CASSGTGGDQETQYF
CDR3 DNA: TGTGCCAGTAGTGGGACAGGGGGGGACCAAGAGACCCAGTACTTC

J gene: TRBJ2-7
V gene: TRBV5-1
D gene: NA
clone size: NA
CDR3 protein: CASGTGPPYEQYF
CDR3 DNA: TGCGCCAGTGGCACAGGACCCCCCTACGAGCAGTACTTC

J gene: TRBJ1-5
V gene: TRBV18
D gene: TRBD1
clone size: NA
CDR3 protein: CASSPSQTGASNQPQHF
CDR3 DNA: TGTGCCAGCTCACCTTCCCAGACAGGGGCGAGCAATCAGCCCCAGCATTTT

J gene: TRBJ1-2
V gene: TRBV19
D gene: NA
clone size: NA
CDR3 protein: CASSFGSAYFTYGYTF
CDR3 DNA: TGTGCCAGTAGTTTCGGCAGCGCCTACTTTACCTATGGCTACACCTTC

J gene: TRBJ2-3
V gene: TRBV2
D gene: NA
clone size: NA
CDR3 protein: CASSEQGTDTQYF
CDR3 DNA: TGTGCCAGCAGTGAACAGGGCACAGATACGCAGTATTTT